Listed below are T cell receptor beta chains from one sample, sequenced in a study of early T cells in non-severe SARS-CoV-2 infection. TCRdb re-derived calls from the 5' RACE reads in MiXCR, one entry per CDR3 protein. Of 50,000 to 65,000 distinct CDR3 sequences listed, around 7.7% are singletons. Sequencing used whole blood, obtained at baseline. The receptors here all came from an adult who was a healthcare worker with PCR-confirmed SARS-CoV-2 infection or an uninfected control (not recorded which). Both conserved end residues are part of each CDR3. Each record gives: D gene, V gene, CDR3 length, CDR3 protein. The D gene is left open where the match is weak.

NA,TRBV10-3,14,CAISESTGSHEQYF
NA,TRBV2,14,CASSAAPRTSPLHF
TRBD2,TRBV19,14,CASSSSGGAYEQYF
NA,TRBV12-3/TRBV12-4,15,CASSLDGRISHEQFF
NA,TRBV18,16,CASSPVTGVTNEKLFF
NA,TRBV12-3/TRBV12-4,12,CASTNGGYIQYF
TRBD1,TRBV18,14,CASSPGQDHGELFF
TRBD2,TRBV3-1,14,CASSYGLASYEQYF
NA,TRBV12-3/TRBV12-4,12,CASPGSTGELFF
NA,TRBV7-2,14,CASTLGRQSYEQYF
NA,TRBV15,17,CATSRVLRTKPTGELFF
NA,TRBV5-1,13,CASRLANTGELFF
TRBD1,TRBV30,13,CAWDRQGSHEQYF
TRBD1,TRBV7-6,14,CASSVRGRGEKLFF
NA,TRBV29-1,16,CSTKTGTSPGANVLTF